Following are 16 T cell receptor beta chains from one sample sequenced in a study of response to subunit inactivated influenza vaccine listed by TCRdb under 2018. The library came from RT-PCR. Sequencing relied on an Illumina HiSeq 2500. Starting from the raw public reads, TCRdb applied fastp trimming at Q25, assembled clones with MiXCR and retained in-frame beta chains. Each CDR3 protein appears once, grouped with its most common genes and DNA. This sample gives more than 450,000 distinct CDR3 sequences in total; around 8% of them show up just once. Of the sample, 10% to 15% is held by the ten largest clones. This specimen consisted of PBMCs from blood, obtained less than 30 months after vaccination. The receptors were sampled from a man aged 45 to 70 who received an inactivated influenza vaccine. Donor details come from another sample of the same person, matched by shared clones.

This clonotype was seen many times. The chain is built from TRBV12-3 or TRBV12-4 and TRBJ2-1, with a weak D call TRBD2 (6 bases). The CDR3 is 14 residues long. Trimming cost V 9 bases and J 0 bases, with 12 bases left between them. The CDR3 spells CASQLAPSYNEQFF. The CDR3, as DNA: TGTGCCAGTCAACTAGCCCCCTCCTACAATGAGCAGTTCTTC.

This chain's CDR3 is CASSQEISGLGDTEAFF. CDR3 DNA: TGTGCCAGCAGCCAAGAAATATCCGGGTTGGGTGACACTGAAGCTTTCTTT. The chain links TRBV3-1 to TRBJ1-1, with D hard to call. This CDR3 has 17 residues. Deletions cut 0 bases from V and 3 bases from J, with 17 bases between. Germline V gene lookup returns CDR1 LGHDT and CDR2 YNNKEL (reference sequence).

The chain combines TRBV4-2 with TRBJ1-4, with 8 bases identical to TRBD1. Germline assignment: CDR1 LGHNA and CDR2 YNFKEQ. The CDR3 is 15 amino acids. Trimming took 3 bases from V and 3 from J; bases not matched to a gene: 3. CDR3 nucleotide sequence: TGTGCCAGCAGCCAGGTACAGGGGGCTAATGAAAAACTGTTTTTT. It yields the protein CASSQVQGANEKLFF.

This clonotype has just a few counts. V and J are TRBV4-3 and TRBJ2-1; possible D gene TRBD1, 5 bases. The CDR3 extends over 13 amino acids. V was clipped by 0 bases and J by 7 bases, with 7 bases between them. Per the germline V gene, CDR1 is LGHNA and CDR2 is YSLEER. The CDR3 protein is CASSQDGANEQFF. CDR3 nucleotides: TGCGCCAGCAGCCAAGATGGGGCTAATGAGCAGTTCTTC.

This clonotype has a count of ten or more. V gene TRBV20-1 combines with J gene TRBJ2-7; TRBD2 aligns across 8 bases. Trimming removed 4 bases from V and 0 bases from J; junction bases left unmatched: 2. The CDR3 is made up of 13 amino acids. CDR1 and CDR2 (germline): DFQATT, SNEGSKA (reference sequence). The DNA for the CDR3 is TGCAGTGCTAACAGCGGGGGCTCCTACGAGCAGTACTTC. Its translation is CSANSGGSYEQYF.

The chain is built from TRBV20-1 and TRBJ1-1, with a tentative D call TRBD1 (5 bases). Germline V gene sequence: CDR1 DFQATT, CDR2 SNEGSKA (reference sequence). The CDR3 extends over 11 amino acids. The CDR3 nucleotides read TGCAGCACCGAGGGGTGGACTGAAGCTTTCTTT. Its translation: CSTEGWTEAFF.

This clonotype was seen repeatedly, ten times or more. The CDR3: CASSVSGRAGDTQYF. The CDR3 nucleotides are TGTGCCAGCTCGGTCAGCGGGAGGGCTGGAGATACGCAGTATTTT. The gene calls are TRBV27 and TRBJ2-3; 10 bases align to TRBD2. The V and J ends lost 8 bases and 5 bases, in that order; junction bases with no gene match: 10. CDR3 length: 15 amino acids. Germline values: CDR1 MNHEY, CDR2 SMNVEV (reference sequence).

The CDR3 region has the DNA TGTGCCAGCATCCGGGACAGGGCGTCCGGTGAGCAGTTCTTC. Protein product: CASIRDRASGEQFF. The genes are TRBV2 and TRBJ2-1; TRBD1 agrees at 9 bases. The CDR3 runs to 14 residues. Germline V gene sequence: CDR1 SNHLY, CDR2 FYNNEI. V shed 7 bases and J 9 bases; nucleotides not matched to a gene: 10.

This clonotype was counted only a few times. The chain recombines TRBV29-1 with TRBJ2-1; D ambiguous. The ends were cut back, 6 bases at V and 4 bases at J, with 22 bases in the middle. Germline assignment: CDR1 SQVTM and CDR2 ANQGSEA. CDR3 length: 16 amino acids. CDR3 nucleotides: TGCAGCGTCGCATTACAGTTTTACTACCCGTACAATGAGCAGTTCTTC. It encodes CSVALQFYYPYNEQFF.

In its sample, this clonotype was seen once. Just one base apart from a much larger clone, this may be a read error. This rearrangement joins TRBV12-3 or TRBV12-4 to TRBJ2-1; no definite D call. The CDR3 length is 13 residues. V gave up 3 bases and J gave up 6 bases, with 9 bases separating them. The CDR3 region has the DNA TGTGCCAGCAGTTTTACGGCCGGCAATGAGCAGTTCTTC. This sequence encodes CASSFTAGNEQFF.

The sample holds a few counts of this clonotype. The chain links TRBV29-1 to TRBJ1-2; D possibly corresponds to TRBD1 (6 bases). Germline values: CDR1 SQVTM, CDR2 ANQGSEA. There are 12 residues in the CDR3. V was clipped by 4 bases and J by 5 bases, with 11 bases between them. The CDR3 spells CSVVDRLYGYTF. The DNA for the CDR3 is TGCAGCGTTGTAGACAGGTTGTATGGCTACACCTTC. The full variable domain, completed using reference TRBV29-1 and TRBJ1-2, is SAVISQKPSRDICQRGTSLTIQCQVDSQVTMMFWYRQQPGQSLTLIATANQGSEATYESGFVIDKFPISRPNLTFSTLTVSNMSPEDSSIYLCSVVDRLYGYTFGSGTRLTVV.

This clonotype was seen repeatedly, ten times or more. The V gene is TRBV20-1, the J gene TRBJ2-7; D remains ambiguous. Trimming stripped 5 bases from V and 0 bases from J, with 14 bases between. The V gene's germline CDR1 is DFQATT and CDR2 SNEGSKA (reference sequence). The CDR3 has 14 residues. CDR3 sequence reads: CSAPPLGSSYEQYF. CDR3 bases: TGCAGTGCTCCCCCGCTGGGAAGCTCCTACGAGCAGTACTTC.

The chain is built from TRBV2 and TRBJ1-4, with a tentative D call TRBD1 (6 bases). CDR3 length: 13 amino acids. The germline V and J ends were trimmed by 11 bases and 7 bases, with 17 bases remaining between them. CDR1 SNHLY and CDR2 FYNNEI come from the germline V gene. The CDR3 spells CASNRVRGEKLFF. The CDR3 DNA reads TGTGCCTCCAACAGGGTACGCGGTGAAAAACTGTTTTTT.

In this sample, this clonotype turned up a few times. The chain carries TRBV20-1 and TRBJ2-1, with TRBD1 as a possible D gene (7 bases). V was clipped by 6 bases and J by 2 bases, with 14 bases between them. Germline V CDR1 and CDR2: DFQATT, SNEGSKA (reference sequence). The CDR3 length is 14 residues. This CDR3 is CSAQGEAPYNEQFF. The CDR3 coding sequence is TGCAGTGCCCAGGGGGAGGCCCCCTACAATGAGCAGTTCTTC.

This clonotype was recorded many times. The rearrangement uses TRBV20-1 and TRBJ1-1, with TRBD1 identical over 7 bases. This CDR3 has 14 residues. V lost 3 bases, J lost 2 bases, and 6 bases stayed unmatched. Germline CDR1 and CDR2: DFQATT and SNEGSKA (reference sequence). The CDR3 DNA reads as TGCAGTGCTAGGACAGGGCGCCCAAACACTGAAGCTTTCTTT. This codes for CSARTGRPNTEAFF.

The J gene is TRBJ2-7, the V gene TRBV6-2 or TRBV6-3; D remains unclear. Trimming took off 7 bases at V and 1 base at J, with 14 bases between the two ends. Germline CDR1 MNHEY, CDR2 SVGEGT. This CDR3 has 14 residues. CDR3 sequence: CASTPVPQSYEQYF. The CDR3 coding sequence is TGTGCCAGCACGCCCGTACCGCAGTCCTACGAGCAGTACTTC.